This record concerns one T cell receptor beta chain sequence. Antigen: not known. With V trimmed by 3 bases and J by 0 bases, 9 bases remained unmatched. The germline V gene has CDR1 LNHDA and CDR2 SQIVND (reference sequence). The CDR3 sequence is 17 residues long. The entry originates in a study of T-cell memory formation after mild COVID-19. Constant-segment primers and 5'RACE yielded cDNA libraries for TCR alpha and TCR beta, each carrying sample barcodes and UMIs. Via MiXCR, TCRdb re-called the 5' RACE reads, giving one row per CDR3 protein. Found here are fewer than 650,000 distinct CDR3 sequences, 20% to 25% of them singletons; the top ten hold 8.4%. Broader study findings: CD8+ contracting clones occupied EMRA, while CD4+ ones occupied mainly CM and EM. The authors did not confirm SARS-CoV-2 specificity of second-wave clones peaking day 37.

The TCR sequence derives from an adult woman who had mild COVID-19 (a few samples of this study predate the infection). Cell type and time point are not known. The material sequenced was PBMCs or a T cell subset sorted from them (not recorded which). The chain links TRBV19 to TRBJ2-7; 9 nucleotides match TRBD1. The CDR3 DNA follows: TGTGCCAGTAGTATCGGATGGACAGGGGTTACCTCCTACGAGCAGTACTTC. As protein: CASSIGWTGVTSYEQYF.